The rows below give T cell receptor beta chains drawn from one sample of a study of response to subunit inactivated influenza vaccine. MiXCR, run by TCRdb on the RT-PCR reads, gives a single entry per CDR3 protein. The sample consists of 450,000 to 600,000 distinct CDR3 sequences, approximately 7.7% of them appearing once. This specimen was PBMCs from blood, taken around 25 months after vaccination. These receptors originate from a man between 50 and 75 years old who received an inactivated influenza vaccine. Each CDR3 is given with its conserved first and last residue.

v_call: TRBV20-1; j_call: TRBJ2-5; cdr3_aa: CSAGPTSGQPGGETQYF
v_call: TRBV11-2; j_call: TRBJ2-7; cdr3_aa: CASSLDDSYEQYF
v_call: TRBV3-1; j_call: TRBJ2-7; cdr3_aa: CASSQDGFSYEQYF
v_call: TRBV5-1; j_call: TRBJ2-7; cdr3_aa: CASSLGQGVNYEQYF
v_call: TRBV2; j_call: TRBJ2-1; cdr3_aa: CASTLSVGHNEQFF
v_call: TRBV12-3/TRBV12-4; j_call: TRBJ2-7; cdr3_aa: CASTLVLAGVHEQYF
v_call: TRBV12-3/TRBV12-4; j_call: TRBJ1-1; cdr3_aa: CASSRGLSEAFF
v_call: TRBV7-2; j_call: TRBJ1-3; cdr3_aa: CASSRGQGGGNTIYF
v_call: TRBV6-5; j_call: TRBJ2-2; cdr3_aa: CASSYRVSIAGELFF
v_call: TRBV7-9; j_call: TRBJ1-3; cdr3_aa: CASSLDRNYPSGNTIYF
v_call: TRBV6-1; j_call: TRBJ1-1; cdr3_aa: CASSGDLYTEAFF
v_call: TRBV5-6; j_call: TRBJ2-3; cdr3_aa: CASSLERDYATDTQYF
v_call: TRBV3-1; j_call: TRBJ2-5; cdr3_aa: CASSHRQNQETQYF
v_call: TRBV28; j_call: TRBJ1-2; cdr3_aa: CASSPWTGGYTF
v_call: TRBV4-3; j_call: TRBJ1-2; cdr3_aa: CASSQGQGAVYGYTF
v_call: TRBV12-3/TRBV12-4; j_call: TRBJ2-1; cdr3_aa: CASSAGQGYNEQFF
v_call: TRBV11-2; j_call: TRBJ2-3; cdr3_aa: CASSPTEGQGTRSQYF
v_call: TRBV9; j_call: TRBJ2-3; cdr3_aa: CASSVEGGRMNTQYF
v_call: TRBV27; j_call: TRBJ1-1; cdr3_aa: CASSPRRQGRDTEAFF
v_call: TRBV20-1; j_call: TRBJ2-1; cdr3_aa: CSAPLGGAYNEQFF
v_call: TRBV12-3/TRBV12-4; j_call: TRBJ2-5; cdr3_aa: CASRAGTGKETQYF
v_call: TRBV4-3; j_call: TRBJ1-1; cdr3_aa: CASSQEPGPSLKGTEAFF
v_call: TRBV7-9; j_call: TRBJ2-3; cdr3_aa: CASSLGERNTDTQYF